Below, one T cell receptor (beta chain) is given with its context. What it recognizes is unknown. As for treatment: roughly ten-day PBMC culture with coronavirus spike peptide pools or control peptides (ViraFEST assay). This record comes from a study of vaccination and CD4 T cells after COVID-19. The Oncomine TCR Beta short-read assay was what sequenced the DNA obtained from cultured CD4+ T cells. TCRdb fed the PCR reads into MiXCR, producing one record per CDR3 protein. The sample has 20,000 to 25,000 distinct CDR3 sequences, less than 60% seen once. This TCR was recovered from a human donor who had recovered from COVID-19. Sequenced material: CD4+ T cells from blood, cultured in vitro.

The CDR3 protein is CASSLGRDRVSQPQHF. The DNA of the CDR3 is TGTGCCAGCAGTTTAGGGCGGGACAGGGTCAGTCAGCCCCAGCATTTT. The chain has TRBV27 and TRBJ1-5; 9 bases are shared with TRBD1. Germline V gives CDR1 MNHEY, CDR2 SMNVEV (reference sequence). The V gene end was trimmed by 2 bases and the J gene end by 6 bases; junction bases not matched to a gene: 8. The CDR3 consists of 16 residues.